Described below is a single T cell receptor beta chain sequence and its context. Patients in Seattle were enrolled during active infection, then followed longitudinally. Source study methods: Amplifying reference gene primers gave estimates of nucleated cell counts. Libraries were prepared by immunoSEQ multiplex PCR; TCRdb keeps only in-frame clonotypes and omits some of them. V, J and clone size reflect that table, while D and trimming were determined from the DNA. This sample has around 210,000 clones, with 85% found just once. The sample belongs to a study of blood T cell repertoires in COVID-19. Study summary: Acute and convalescent COVID-19 samples came from the United States, Italy and Spain. From T cells, B-cell-depleted T cells, or PBMCs came the material, which was cDNA or gDNA.

The clonotype was recovered from a middle-aged man with COVID-19, enrolled during active disease. The sequencing sample was made of peripheral blood.

The CDR3 DNA is TGTGCCAGCAGCGTAGGCAGTTCCTACGAGCAGTACTTC. Its protein is CASSVGSSYEQYF. The rearrangement links TRBV9 to TRBJ2-7, with D unresolved. The V end was cut by 0 bases, the J end by 1 base, with 5 bases between. The germline V gene encodes CDR1 SGDLS and CDR2 YYNGEE. CDR3 size: 13 residues.